This is a list of T cell receptor beta chains from one sample in a study of CD8+ T cells in alopecia areata. TCRdb's table, derived via immunoSEQ multiplex PCR, lists solely in-frame clones and lacks some. The sample has 120,000 to 150,000 clones, 62% seen once. Sequenced sample: CD8+ T cells sorted from blood. The receptor source for this set is a human donor in good health. Each CDR3 is given with its conserved first and last residue. The order of the fields is J gene, V gene, CDR3 protein.

TRBJ2-1 TRBV9 CASSPTTGVSYEQFF
TRBJ2-7 TRBV27 CASSLFARDGDEQYF
TRBJ2-7 TRBV6-1 CASSEYIPYEQYF
TRBJ2-2 TRBV29-1 CSVVGAGQSNTGELFF
TRBJ2-1 TRBV30 CAWTPLSEQFF
TRBJ2-3 TRBV4-1 CASSHHRDNTDTQYF
TRBJ2-1 TRBV29-1 CSVEGRVPSSYNEQFF
TRBJ2-4 TRBV2 CASSRDKHIQYF
TRBJ2-1 TRBV2 CASSGGLGSYNEQFF
TRBJ2-3 TRBV15 CATSRWTSGSTDTQYF
TRBJ2-5 TRBV19 CASSPVEARETQYF
TRBJ1-2 TRBV9 CASDRGANYGYTF
TRBJ2-7 TRBV6-6 CASSSSSGMWEQYF
TRBJ2-5 TRBV10-2 CASSESTWQGQETQYF
TRBJ2-5 TRBV7-9 CASSGGLQETQYF
TRBJ2-7 TRBV9 CASSPYGSPSEQYF
TRBJ2-7 TRBV13 CASSFPRGEQYF
TRBJ2-7 TRBV30 CAWHKADSRHYEQYF
TRBJ2-7 TRBV25-1 CASSGPPGLPYEQYF
TRBJ2-4 TRBV30 CAWSAGTGSIAKNIQYF
TRBJ2-2 TRBV9 CASSVNTGELFF
TRBJ2-7 TRBV13 CASSLGGVSYEQYF
TRBJ1-2 TRBV7-2 CASRLTGRQTGYTF
TRBJ2-7 TRBV6-5 CASSSPTGSYEQYF
TRBJ2-7 TRBV28 CATARTGPFYEQYF
TRBJ2-1 TRBV9 CASSTGLGNEQFF
TRBJ1-5 TRBV29-1 CSVTGDSNQPQHF
TRBJ1-4 TRBV5-1 CASSEFSSGEKLFF
TRBJ1-5 TRBV27 CASSLGGERGQPQHF
TRBJ2-3 TRBV9 CASSVDASGNYADTQYF
TRBJ2-2 TRBV6-5 CASSFLAGDFGELFF
TRBJ2-3 TRBV2 CASPRGGDRGDTQYF
TRBJ2-7 TRBV7-8 CASGTGGYEQYF
TRBJ2-1 TRBV9 CASSVGDSMNEQFF
TRBJ2-5 TRBV27 CASSFGGQETQYF
TRBJ2-7 TRBV29-1 CSVSEDRGGYEQYF
TRBJ2-7 TRBV14 CASSQAAYEQYF
TRBJ2-4 TRBV29-1 CSVEGRGAGGPAKGNIQYF
TRBJ2-3 TRBV30 CAWSSASGRVRTDTQYF